One T cell receptor (beta chain) is described in this entry. Per the germline V gene, CDR1 is MNHEY and CDR2 is SVGAGI. Trimming cost V 4 bases and J 2 bases; bases outside gene matches: 5. The CDR3 contains 15 residues. The source of the sample is a study of technical replicates of blood from a few donors. Profiled with immunoSEQ multiplex PCR; TCRdb holds only in-frame clones, not every one. This table has some 70,000 clones, 85% to 90% appearing once. The rearrangement links TRBV6-5 to TRBJ1-5, with 7 positions matching TRBD1. Sequenced material: PBMCs. The receptor's source is a human donor in good health. Some clones in this sample may be carry-over from other donors' samples. The CDR3 DNA reads as TGTGCCAGCAGTTCGACAGGGAGTCGCAATCAGCCCCAGCATTTT. As protein: CASSSTGSRNQPQHF.